Below are 25 T cell receptor beta chains sequenced from a single sample in a study of graft-versus-host responses after intestinal transplantation. Here immunoSEQ multiplex PCR was the method, and the copy in TCRdb shows in-frame clones only, minus some. The sample lists approximately 12,000 clones; roughly 92% were seen once. Material: PBMCs, obtained 109 to 110 days after intestinal transplant. Receptors were obtained from a human patient who received an intestinal transplant, so some T cells may come from the graft donor.

J is TRBJ1-3 and V is TRBV9, with D uncertain. CDR1 is SGDLS and CDR2 is YYNGEE in the germline V gene. The length of the CDR3 is 14 residues. Trimming cost V 0 bases and J 0 bases, with 4 bases left between them. The CDR3 region is CASSVGDSGNTIYF. The DNA of the CDR3 is TGTGCCAGCAGCGTAGGGGACTCTGGAAACACCATATATTTT.

With respect to this clone: A read error may produce the germline difference seen at one junction end. The rearrangement uses TRBV7-9 and TRBJ2-2; 11 bases are shared with TRBD1. CDR3 size: 16 residues. Germline-derived CDR1 and CDR2 are SEHNR and FQNEAQ (reference sequence). Here the CDR3 DNA reads TGTGCCAGCAGCTCACCGGGACAGGGGGTCACCCGGGAGCTGTTTTTT. This gives the protein CASSSPGQGVTRELFF.

The CDR3: CASSADRGNKNIQYF. CDR3 sequence (DNA): TGTGCCAGTAGTGCGGACAGGGGGAACAAAAACATTCAGTACTTC. The V call is TRBV19, the J call TRBJ2-4; 10 bases fit TRBD1. This CDR3 is 15 amino acids long. The J segment lost 3 bases and the V segment lost 5 bases, leaving 4 bases of the junction unmatched. From germline, CDR1 is LNHDA and CDR2 SQIVND (reference sequence).

V gene TRBV4-1 combines with J gene TRBJ2-3; 11 positions agree with TRBD2. The J segment lost 2 bases and the V segment lost 4 bases, leaving 11 bases of the junction unmatched. Germline V gene sequence: CDR1 MGHRA, CDR2 YSYEKL. The CDR3 covers 18 residues. The CDR3 DNA is TGCGCCAGCAGCCCCGGGTGGGTAGCGGGAGGGTACACAGATACGCAGTATTTT. Protein sequence: CASSPGWVAGGYTDTQYF.

A remark on this clone: Sequence at one end of the junction differs from germline and may be a read error. J is TRBJ2-1 and V is TRBV4-1, with D maybe TRBD1 (6 bases). There are 11 residues in the CDR3. CDR1 is MGHRA, CDR2 YSYEKL, per germline. In DNA form, the CDR3 reads TGCGCCAGCAGCCAACCGGGACAACTCCTCTTC. Amino acids: CASSQPGQLLF.

The chain links TRBV14 to TRBJ2-6, with D hard to call. V was clipped by 6 bases and J by 3 bases, with 3 bases between them. Germline-derived CDR1 and CDR2 are SGHDN and FVKESK. The CDR3 sequence is 12 residues long. This CDR3 is CASSFGANVLTF. Here the CDR3 DNA reads TGTGCCAGCAGTTTTGGGGCCAACGTCCTGACTTTC.

This chain connects TRBV6-1 to TRBJ2-2; 15 bases line up with TRBD2. Per the germline V gene, CDR1 is MNHNS and CDR2 is SASEGT. J was trimmed by 8 bases and V by 7 bases; bases with no gene match: 5. The CDR3 totals 15 residues. CDR3 sequence (DNA): TGTGCCAGCATTGGACTAGCGGGAGGGTCGGGGGAGCTGTTTTTT. Its translation is CASIGLAGGSGELFF.

In DNA, the CDR3 is TGTGCCAGTAGTATAGATGAGCACTATAGCAATCAGCCCCAGCATTTT. This codes for CASSIDEHYSNQPQHF. The rearrangement uses TRBV19 and TRBJ1-5; D is unclear. This CDR3 has 16 residues. Deletions cut 0 bases from V and 0 bases from J, with 9 bases between. Germline values: CDR1 LNHDA, CDR2 SQIVND (reference sequence).

The V gene is TRBV2, the J gene TRBJ2-7, with a possible D match to TRBD2 (6 bases). Germline CDR1 SNHLY, CDR2 FYNNEI. The CDR3 is made up of 13 amino acids. V was shortened by 4 bases and J by 5 bases, with 12 bases between the two germline ends. CDR3 loop: CASSVSGVDEQYF. In DNA, the CDR3 is TGTGCCAGCAGTGTTAGCGGAGTAGACGAGCAGTACTTC.

In this sample, this clone turned up once. The CDR3 loop is CATSRDRRARFAYEQYF. CDR3 in DNA: TGTGCCACCAGCAGAGATCGGAGGGCAAGGTTTGCCTACGAGCAGTACTTC. This rearrangement joins TRBV15 to TRBJ2-7; a possible D gene is TRBD2 (6 bases). V lost 0 bases, J lost 2 bases, and 17 bases lay in between. Germline CDR1 and CDR2: LNHNV and YYDKDF (reference sequence). The CDR3 sequence is 17 residues long.

The chain has TRBV19 and TRBJ2-3, with TRBD2 matching over 9 bases. Germline V lookup: CDR1 LNHDA, CDR2 SQIVND (reference sequence). The length of the CDR3 is 15 residues. Trimming at V came to 4 bases and at J to 2 bases, leaving 4 bases not matched to a gene. In DNA form, the CDR3 reads TGTGCCAGTAGTACTGTAGCGGGAGCCACAGATACGCAGTATTTT. This encodes CASSTVAGATDTQYF. The whole variable domain, remainder taken from reference TRBV19 and TRBJ2-3, is DGGITQSPKYLFRKEGQNVTLSCEQNLNHDAMYWYRQDPGQGLRLIYYSQIVNDFQKGDIAEGYSVSREKKESFPLTVTSAQKNPTAFYLCASSTVAGATDTQYFGPGTRLTVL.

The CDR3 region is CASSETRVTGELFF. The CDR3 coding sequence is TGCGCCAGCAGTGAGACCCGCGTCACCGGGGAGCTGTTTTTT. V is TRBV10-2 and J is TRBJ2-2; no definite D call. CDR1 and CDR2 (germline): WSHSY, SAAADI. The CDR3 contains 14 residues. V gave up 2 bases and J gave up 4 bases, with 8 bases separating them.

The chain uses TRBV5-1 and TRBJ2-2; TRBD1 agrees at 8 bases. The germline V gene has CDR1 SGHRS and CDR2 YFSETQ. This CDR3 region has 16 residues. J gave up 6 bases and V 3 bases, and 10 bases lay outside the gene matches. The CDR3, as DNA: TGCGCCAGCAGCTGGGGGGCGACAGGGGCCCCCGGGGAGCTGTTTTTT. The encoded protein is CASSWGATGAPGELFF.

The chain links TRBV28 to TRBJ2-7, with 8 nucleotides matching TRBD1. V was clipped by 2 bases and J by 0 bases; unmatched bases: 6. In germline, CDR1 is MDHEN, CDR2 SYDVKM. The CDR3 extends over 16 amino acids. Here the CDR3 DNA reads TGTGCCAGCAGTTTAAACCTTGGACAGGGCTCCTACGAGCAGTACTTC. It is translated as CASSLNLGQGSYEQYF.

The chain joins TRBV10-1 to TRBJ2-5; no reliable D call. V was pared by 3 bases and J by 3 bases, with 8 bases between. CDR3 size: 13 residues. CDR1 and CDR2 from the germline V gene are WNHNN and SYGVQD (reference sequence). The CDR3 region is CASSEGIEETQYF. The CDR3 DNA reads TGCGCCAGCAGTGAAGGGATCGAAGAGACCCAGTACTTC.

This clone appeared once. The chain joins TRBV4-1 to TRBJ2-1; no reliable D call. Trimming left V 2 bases short and J 0 bases short, with 11 bases between. This CDR3 spans 16 amino acids. Germline CDR1 is MGHRA and CDR2 is YSYEKL. The CDR3 nucleotides read TGCGCCAGCAGCCAACCCCGTGGGGTCTCCTACAATGAGCAGTTCTTC. Its translation is CASSQPRGVSYNEQFF.

The chain joins TRBV5-1 to TRBJ1-1; D gene unclear. The CDR3 length is 14 residues. Trimming shortened V by 4 bases and J by 1 base, and 11 bases separated the two germline ends. Germline V gene lookup returns CDR1 SGHRS and CDR2 YFSETQ. The CDR3 is CASSDRTWNTEAFF. The CDR3 DNA reads as TGCGCCAGCAGCGACCGGACCTGGAACACTGAAGCTTTCTTT.

The chain employs TRBV28 and TRBJ2-1; 8 bases align to TRBD2. This CDR3 has 15 residues. Germline CDR1 reads MDHEN; CDR2 reads SYDVKM. V lost 3 bases to trimming and J lost 4 bases; unmatched junction nucleotides: 5. The CDR3 loop reads CASSFGASGYNEQFF. The CDR3 nucleotides read TGTGCCAGCAGTTTCGGGGCTAGCGGGTACAATGAGCAGTTCTTC.

The CDR3 loop reads CASSRDPSGRPQETQYF. The CDR3 region has the DNA TGTGCCAGTAGTAGGGACCCTAGCGGGAGGCCCCAAGAGACCCAGTACTTC. This sequence joins TRBV19 and TRBJ2-5; 11 bases agree with TRBD2. CDR3 length: 17 amino acids. The germline gives CDR1 LNHDA, CDR2 SQIVND (reference sequence). V lost 4 bases and J lost 1; bases outside the gene matches: 8. The variable domain in full, with the rest retrieved from reference TRBV19 and TRBJ2-5, is DGGITQSPKYLFRKEGQNVTLSCEQNLNHDAMYWYRQDPGQGLRLIYYSQIVNDFQKGDIAEGYSVSREKKESFPLTVTSAQKNPTAFYLCASSRDPSGRPQETQYFGPGTRLLVL.

The sample holds one count of this clone. The rearrangement links TRBV6-6 to TRBJ1-1, with D possibly being TRBD1 (5 bases). The CDR3 has 13 amino acids. With 6 bases removed from V and 11 bases from J, the gap between germline ends came to 19 bases. The germline gives CDR1 MNHNY, CDR2 SVGAGI (reference sequence). DNA for the CDR3: TGTGCCAGCAGCCCCTCCAGGGCCGGGGAGGCTTTCTTT. It codes for CASSPSRAGEAFF.

The V and J genes are TRBV6-6 and TRBJ2-1; 9 nucleotides agree with TRBD1. After removal of 7 bases from V and 4 bases from J, the junction contained 5 bases not matched to a gene. CDR1 is MNHNY and CDR2 is SVGAGI in the germline V gene (reference sequence). The CDR3 covers 14 residues. CDR3 DNA sequence: TGTGCCAGCACCCGGACAGGGGATTACAATGAGCAGTTCTTC. It encodes CASTRTGDYNEQFF.

The V and J genes are TRBV28 and TRBJ2-1, with D possibly being TRBD2 (6 bases). Trimming left V 5 bases short and J 6 bases short, with 14 bases between. CDR1 and CDR2 (germline): MDHEN, SYDVKM. The CDR3 extends over 14 amino acids. This CDR3 is CASSGAGPFNEQFF. DNA of the CDR3: TGTGCCAGCAGTGGCGCGGGACCTTTCAATGAGCAGTTCTTC.

CDR3 amino acids: CASSPREGIGEKLFF. Written as DNA, the CDR3 is TGTGCCAGTAGTCCACGGGAGGGAATCGGTGAAAAACTGTTTTTT. The rearrangement uses TRBV19 and TRBJ1-4; D ambiguous. With 5 bases removed from V and 7 bases from J, the gap between germline ends came to 17 bases. The CDR3 is 15 amino acids. The V gene's germline CDR1 is LNHDA and CDR2 SQIVND (reference sequence).

The chain uses TRBV29-1 and TRBJ2-1; 9 bases map to TRBD2. V lost 5 bases, J lost 3 bases, and 5 bases stayed unmatched. The V gene's germline CDR1 is SQVTM and CDR2 ANQGSEA. There are 14 residues in the CDR3. CDR3 DNA: TGCAGCGTTTTAGCGGGAGAACACTACAATGAGCAGTTCTTC. Amino acids: CSVLAGEHYNEQFF.

The V call is TRBV7-9, the J call TRBJ2-4, with 8 bases aligning to TRBD1. The V and J ends lost 2 bases and 8 bases, in that order; junction bases with no gene match: 14. The CDR3 extends over 17 amino acids. Germline loops: CDR1 SEHNR, CDR2 FQNEAQ (reference sequence). The CDR3 region is CASSLTPGQVEKDIQYF. The CDR3 DNA is TGTGCCAGCAGCTTAACCCCGGGACAGGTGGAGAAGGACATTCAGTACTTC.